The 21 T cell receptor beta chains below were found in one sample sequenced in a study of a mutant IDH1 vaccine in newly diagnosed glioma. TCRdb's table, derived via immunoSEQ multiplex PCR, lists solely in-frame clones and lacks some. Of about 36,000 clones in the sample, over 70% were seen once. Antigens for these TCRs are unknown. Time point given: week 11, during vaccination. A 20-mer mutant IDH1 peptide at 300 ug was injected subcutaneously with topical imiquimod. Sequencing used peripheral blood mononuclear cells (PBMCs), obtained from a glioma patient whose treatment included an IDH1 peptide vaccine. These receptors were collected from a woman under 40 with glioma. Some clones in this sample may be carry-over from other donors' samples.

The chain combines TRBV29-1 with TRBJ1-3, with a possible D match to TRBD1 (6 bases). V dropped 4 bases and J dropped 8 bases, with 15 bases sitting between them. The CDR3 consists of 13 residues. The germline V gene has CDR1 SQVTM and CDR2 ANQGSEA. CDR3 sequence: CSVVDRSRDTIYF. The CDR3 coding sequence is TGCAGCGTTGTGGACAGATCCAGAGACACCATATATTTT.

The chain couples TRBV6-6 to TRBJ2-5; no clear D. This CDR3 has 13 amino acids. The V and J ends lost 6 bases and 5 bases respectively, with 13 bases between them. From germline, CDR1 is MNHNY and CDR2 SVGAGI (reference sequence). Here the CDR3 reads CASSPRVRETQYF. CDR3 coding DNA: TGTGCCAGCAGCCCTAGGGTCCGGGAGACCCAGTACTTC.

The genes are TRBV5-4 and TRBJ2-6; unclear D gene. Germline V lookup: CDR1 SGHNT, CDR2 YYREEE (reference sequence). With 3 bases removed from V and 1 base from J, the gap between germline ends came to 8 bases. This CDR3 region has 15 residues. Here the CDR3 reads CASSSALSGANVLTF. The CDR3 nucleotides are TGTGCCAGCAGCTCCGCACTATCTGGGGCCAACGTCCTGACTTTC.

V is TRBV15 and J is TRBJ1-2; weak D call: TRBD1 (5 bases). From germline, CDR1 is LNHNV and CDR2 YYDKDF (reference sequence). Trimming left V 8 bases short and J 8 bases short, with 15 bases between. The CDR3 runs 12 residues. The CDR3 DNA reads TGTGCCACCCTAGGGGCTGGTAAAGGCTACACCTTC. Its protein product is CATLGAGKGYTF.

This chain connects TRBV5-1 to TRBJ1-1; TRBD1 is a possible D gene (5 bases). The CDR3 sequence is 14 residues long. Trimming removed 0 bases at V and 3 bases at J, with 9 bases between. Per the germline V gene, CDR1 is SGHRS and CDR2 is YFSETQ. This CDR3 is CASSLGGVDTEAFF. The CDR3 DNA is TGCGCCAGCAGCTTGGGGGGGGTGGACACTGAAGCTTTCTTT.

This chain uses TRBV6-5 with TRBJ1-2; possibly TRBD1 for D (6 bases). V was trimmed by 5 bases and J by 4 bases, leaving 11 bases between them. This CDR3 comprises 13 residues. The germline CDR1 and CDR2 sequences are MNHEY and SVGAGI. Written as DNA, the CDR3 is TGTGCCAGCAGTCTCGGACAGATCTATGGCTACACCTTC. Amino acids: CASSLGQIYGYTF.

The V call is TRBV6-6, the J call TRBJ2-2; D is uncertain. Trimming took 7 bases from V and 5 from J, leaving 11 bases between them. CDR3 length: 13 residues. Germline CDR1 reads MNHNY; CDR2 reads SVGAGI (reference sequence). The CDR3 coding sequence is TGTGCCAGCACGGCTTTCCTTACCGGGGAGCTGTTTTTT. Its protein product is CASTAFLTGELFF.

This clone has more than one count but fewer than ten. The chain recombines TRBV6-5 with TRBJ1-1; perhaps TRBD1 as D (5 bases). The CDR3 covers 13 residues. CDR1 is MNHEY, CDR2 SVGAGI, per germline. V was cut by 2 bases and J by 1 base, with 5 bases left in between. The DNA for the CDR3 is TGTGCCAGCAGTTACGGGGGGAACACTGAAGCTTTCTTT. Residues: CASSYGGNTEAFF.

The V gene is TRBV2, the J gene TRBJ2-3; 10 positions match TRBD2. With 6 bases clipped from V and 2 bases from J, the junction kept 5 bases outside the gene matches. Germline V gene lookup returns CDR1 SNHLY and CDR2 FYNNEI. The CDR3 consists of 15 residues. The CDR3, as DNA: TGTGCCAGCAGCTGGCTAGCGGGAGTCACAGATACGCAGTATTTT. Its protein is CASSWLAGVTDTQYF.

Only a few counts were recorded for this clone. V is TRBV7-2 and J is TRBJ2-6; D gene ambiguous. Trimming stripped 5 bases from V and 10 bases from J, with 15 bases between. This CDR3 is built from 14 residues. Germline CDR1 and CDR2: SGHTA and FQGNSA. DNA for the CDR3: TGTGCCAGCAGCCCCGAAGGGTGGGTAAACGTCCTGACTTTC. Protein: CASSPEGWVNVLTF.

This clone has a handful of counts. The gene calls are TRBV6-5 and TRBJ1-1; D may be TRBD1 (5 bases). V gave up 0 bases and J gave up 0 bases, with 11 bases separating them. The CDR3 is made up of 16 amino acids. Germline-derived CDR1 and CDR2 are MNHEY and SVGAGI. CDR3 in amino acids: CASSYSRWDLNTEAFF. The CDR3 DNA reads TGTGCCAGCAGTTACTCAAGATGGGACTTGAACACTGAAGCTTTCTTT.

For this clone: One junction end disagrees with the germline gene, perhaps due to a read error. The rearrangement links TRBV7-6 to TRBJ2-2, with no clear D. The germline V gene has CDR1 SGHVS and CDR2 FNYEAQ. The CDR3 sequence is 13 residues long. The CDR3 DNA reads TGTGCTAGCAGCTCGGGTACCACCGGGGAGCTGTTTTTT. This gives the protein CASSSGTTGELFF.

J is TRBJ2-2 and V is TRBV6-4; D is possibly TRBD2 (5 bases). Per the germline V gene, CDR1 is MRHNA and CDR2 is SNTAGT. V lost 3 bases and J lost 1, with 6 bases in between. This CDR3 has 14 amino acids. CDR3 DNA sequence: TGTGCCAGCAGTGATGGAGGGAACACCGGGGAGCTGTTTTTT. It is translated as CASSDGGNTGELFF.

This clone was picked up a small number of times. V and J are TRBV4-2 and TRBJ1-5, with 10 positions matching TRBD1. Germline trimming cut 2 bases from V and 0 bases from J; bases unmatched to any gene: 13. From germline, CDR1 is LGHNA and CDR2 YNFKEQ. The CDR3 covers 20 residues. CDR3 nucleotides: TGTGCCAGCAGCCAAAGATCGGGACAGGGGACCCTGGTTAGCAATCAGCCCCAGCATTTT. This sequence encodes CASSQRSGQGTLVSNQPQHF.

V usage is TRBV19 and J usage is TRBJ2-3; 10 nucleotides agree with TRBD2. The CDR3 covers 15 residues. Germline V gives CDR1 LNHDA, CDR2 SQIVND (reference sequence). V lost 4 bases to trimming and J lost 4 bases; unmatched junction nucleotides: 5. CDR3 nucleotide sequence: TGTGCCAGTAGTACTATAAGCGGGGGGGCAGATACGCAGTATTTT. Residues: CASSTISGGADTQYF.

This chain connects TRBV18 to TRBJ1-1; D is unclear. Per germline, CDR1 KGHSH and CDR2 LQKENI. V was clipped by 10 bases and J by 1 base, with 13 bases between them. The CDR3 extends over 13 amino acids. The DNA for the CDR3 is TGTGCCACCCTGTCGAGTCCGAACACTGAAGCTTTCTTT. Amino acids: CATLSSPNTEAFF.

The genes are TRBV9 and TRBJ1-3; D not certain. The CDR3 is 14 amino acids. Trimming left V 0 bases short and J 0 bases short, with 4 bases between. Germline V lookup: CDR1 SGDLS, CDR2 YYNGEE. The CDR3 protein is CASSVDSSGNTIYF. CDR3 in DNA: TGTGCCAGCAGCGTAGACAGCTCTGGAAACACCATATATTTT.

In its sample, this clone was seen a few times. The V gene is TRBV29-1, the J gene TRBJ1-1; D gene unclear. CDR1 and CDR2 (germline): SQVTM, ANQGSEA. V shed 2 bases and J shed 8 bases, with 6 bases lying between them. The CDR3 is made up of 10 amino acids. The CDR3 nucleotides are TGCAGCGTTGAAACGGGGGAAGCTTTCTTT. Translation: CSVETGEAFF.

As DNA, the CDR3 is TGTGCCAGCAGTTTGGGTAGCGGGCGCTCCTACGAGCAGTACTTC. As protein: CASSLGSGRSYEQYF. This chain connects TRBV27 to TRBJ2-7, with 7 bases identical to TRBD2. The CDR3 sequence is 15 residues long. Germline V lookup: CDR1 MNHEY, CDR2 SMNVEV (reference sequence). J lost 0 bases, V lost 3 bases, and 5 bases had no gene match.

The chain links TRBV18 to TRBJ1-1; D is unresolved. Deletions cut 5 bases from V and 1 base from J, with 8 bases between. Germline V gene sequence: CDR1 KGHSH, CDR2 LQKENI. The CDR3 has 13 residues. The CDR3 loop is CASSSTRNTEAFF. DNA of the CDR3: TGTGCCAGCTCATCAACACGGAACACTGAAGCTTTCTTT.

On this clone itself: Sequence at one end of the junction differs from germline and may be a read error. This chain joins TRBV7-7 and TRBJ2-1; D unclear. The germline gives CDR1 SSHAT, CDR2 FNYEAQ (reference sequence). The CDR3 has 12 amino acids. The CDR3 loop reads CASSPDDGEQFF. The CDR3 nucleotides are TGTGCTAGCAGCCCCGATGACGGTGAGCAGTTCTTC.